A selection of T cell receptor beta chains follows, all from one sample in a study of technical replicates of blood from a few donors. Clones were sequenced by immunoSEQ multiplex PCR, and TCRdb holds only the in-frame ones, with some missing. The sample gives over 85,000 clones, approximately 96% of which show up once; around 0.35% is in the top ten. Sequenced material: T cells isolated from PBMCs. These receptors were collected from a human donor in good health. Both conserved end residues are part of each CDR3. A D gene is named only where the DNA matches it firmly. Only some rows state a clone size, as once, few, many or a class for expanded clones.

d_call j_call v_call clone_size cdr3_nt cdr3_aa
TRBD2 TRBJ2-7 TRBV4-1 - TGCGCCAGCAGCCAACATCGGGGGGACGCCTACGAGCAGTACTTC CASSQHRGDAYEQYF
TRBD1 TRBJ2-2 TRBV2 - TGTGCCAGCAGTGGGCCTCTAGGGACAGGGGCCACCGGGGAGCTGTTTTTT CASSGPLGTGATGELFF
TRBD1 TRBJ2-7 TRBV11-3 - TGTGCCAGCAGCCAGGGACAGGGGACCTACGAGCAGTACTTC CASSQGQGTYEQYF
- TRBJ1-1 TRBV20-1 few TGCAGTGCTACCCCAGGGACTGGAGCTTTCTTT CSATPGTGAFF
- TRBJ1-5 TRBV7-8 - TGTGCCAGCAGCTTAGAAGGGGCAGGAGATCAGCCCCAGCATTTT CASSLEGAGDQPQHF
- TRBJ2-5 TRBV6-1 - TGTGCCAGCAGTGAATTTTTTGTGTCGCAAGAGACCCAGTACTTC CASSEFFVSQETQYF
TRBD2 TRBJ2-1 TRBV11-2 - TGTGCCAGCAGCTGGACTAGCGGGAGCCACAATGAGCAGTTCTTC CASSWTSGSHNEQFF
- TRBJ2-3 TRBV9 - TGTGCCAGCAGCGTACCAAGCACAGATACGCAGTATTTT CASSVPSTDTQYF
- TRBJ2-1 TRBV4-2 - TGTGCCAGCAGCCCGACAGGGGAGGGTGAGCAGTTCTTC CASSPTGEGEQFF
TRBD2 TRBJ2-7 TRBV13 - TGTGCCACGGGGGGGGGCAGCCGCTCCTACGAGCAGTACTTC CATGGGSRSYEQYF
- TRBJ2-5 TRBV6-5 - TGTGCCAGCAGTTACGGACTCTTAGGAGAGACCCAGTACTTC CASSYGLLGETQYF
TRBD1 TRBJ1-2 TRBV27 - TGTGCCAGCAGTTTCTCACAGGGGCCCTATGGCTACACCTTC CASSFSQGPYGYTF
- TRBJ2-1 TRBV9 - TGTGCCAGCAGCGTAGGGACTAAACAAGATGAGCAGTTCTTC CASSVGTKQDEQFF
TRBD2 TRBJ2-1 TRBV11-3 - TGTGCCAGCAGCTTGGGACTAGCGGGGAATGAGCAGTTCTTC CASSLGLAGNEQFF
TRBD2 TRBJ2-7 TRBV5-1 - TGCGCCAGCAGTTTCGGACCGGGGACTAGCGGGATCTCCTACGAGCAGTACTTC CASSFGPGTSGISYEQYF
- TRBJ1-1 TRBV2 - TGTGCCTCACGAGGGAACACTGAAGCTTTCTTT CASRGNTEAFF
- TRBJ2-1 TRBV4-2 - TGTGCCAGCAGCCAGGTCGGACTAAGCTCCTACAATGAGCAGTTCTTC CASSQVGLSSYNEQFF
TRBD2 TRBJ2-2 TRBV5-6 - TGTGCCAGCAGCTTAAGGACTAGCGGGAGAAAAGTCGGGGAGCTGTTTTTT CASSLRTSGRKVGELFF
TRBD1 TRBJ1-2 TRBV27 - TGTGCCAGCAGTTGGGGACAGGGAGGCTATGGCTACACCTTC CASSWGQGGYGYTF
TRBD1 TRBJ2-3 TRBV10-3 - TGTGCCATCAGACGACAGGGCATCACAGATACGCAGTATTTT CAIRRQGITDTQYF
TRBD2 TRBJ2-1 TRBV7-3 - TGTGCCAGCAGCCCCCGGACTAGCGGGCGGGATGAGCAGTTCTTC CASSPRTSGRDEQFF
TRBD1 TRBJ1-3 TRBV6-6 - TGTGCCAGCAGCGCGGGACAGGGGAGTACTGGAAACACCATATATTTT CASSAGQGSTGNTIYF
TRBD1 TRBJ1-5 TRBV9 - TGTGCCAGCAGCAGGGTAGGGGACAGGAATCAGCCCCAGCATTTT CASSRVGDRNQPQHF
- TRBJ2-2 TRBV6-5 - TGTGCCAGCAGTCGGCGCTCGGGGACCGGGGAGCTGTTTTTT CASSRRSGTGELFF
- TRBJ2-3 TRBV9 - TGTGCCAGCAGCGTAGGCCCGGGAGTGGGAGATACGCAGTATTTT CASSVGPGVGDTQYF
- TRBJ1-1 TRBV7-9 - TGTGCCAGCAGCTTAGTATTCCTCGGGACTGAAGCTTTCTTT CASSLVFLGTEAFF
TRBD2 TRBJ2-1 TRBV4-2 - TGTGCCAGCAGCCCCCGGGCTAGCGGGGTGCCCTACAATGAGCAGTTCTTC CASSPRASGVPYNEQFF
TRBD2 TRBJ2-7 TRBV2 - TGTGCCAGCAACCCCCGTCCGGGACTAGAGTACGAGCAGTACTTC CASNPRPGLEYEQYF
- TRBJ1-4 TRBV27 - TGTGCCAGCAGCAAGCAGGGTACTAATGAAAAACTGTTTTTT CASSKQGTNEKLFF
TRBD1 TRBJ1-3 TRBV5-1 - TGCGCCAGCAACCCATCTGACAGGGATGGAAACACCATATATTTT CASNPSDRDGNTIYF
TRBD2 TRBJ2-7 TRBV10-2 - TGCGCCAGCATAGCGGGTTACTCCTACGAGCAGTACTTC CASIAGYSYEQYF
TRBD1 TRBJ2-7 TRBV28 - TGTGCCAGCAGTTGGACAGGATCCTACGAGCAGTACTTC CASSWTGSYEQYF
- TRBJ2-7 TRBV7-3 - TGTGCCAGCAGCTTCGCAGGGGGGTACGAGCAGTACTTC CASSFAGGYEQYF
TRBD2 TRBJ2-3 TRBV9 - TGTGCCAGCAGTGTTAGCGGGAGGACAGATACGCAGTATTTT CASSVSGRTDTQYF
- TRBJ1-1 TRBV11-3 once TGTGCCAGCAGCTTATCAGGGCTTGAAGCTTTCTTT CASSLSGLEAFF
TRBD1 TRBJ1-2 TRBV18 - TGTGCCAGCTCACCATCGACAGGGATGAACTATGGCTACACCTTC CASSPSTGMNYGYTF
- TRBJ1-1 TRBV27 - TGTGCCAGCAGTTTAGTAGAGAACACTGAAGCTTTCTTT CASSLVENTEAFF
- TRBJ2-1 TRBV11-3 - TGTGCCAGCAGCTTAAAGGGGCCGAATGAGCAGTTCTTC CASSLKGPNEQFF
TRBD2 TRBJ2-2 TRBV7-2 - TGTGCCAGCAGCTTTTACGGGAGGACCGGGGAGCTGTTTTTT CASSFYGRTGELFF
TRBD1 TRBJ2-7 TRBV7-8 - TGTGCCAGCAGCTCGGACAGGATCTCCTACGAGCAGTACTTC CASSSDRISYEQYF
TRBD1 TRBJ1-4 TRBV7-2 - TGTGCCAGCAGCTTACTAGGGACAGGGGAGAGTAAACTGTTTTTT CASSLLGTGESKLFF
- TRBJ2-1 TRBV13 - TGTGCCAGCAGCTTAGGGCGGACCTACAATGAGCAGTTCTTC CASSLGRTYNEQFF
- TRBJ2-1 TRBV30 - TGTGCCTGGAGGGGGGAGGTACGGAGCTCCTACAATGAGCAGTTCTTC CAWRGEVRSSYNEQFF
- TRBJ1-4 TRBV19 - TGTGCCAGTAGTATAGGTATCGTGCCGGGTAATGAAAAACTGTTTTTT CASSIGIVPGNEKLFF
TRBD2 TRBJ2-3 TRBV19 - TGTGCCAGTAGGGGACTAGCGGGAACGGATACGCAGTATTTT CASRGLAGTDTQYF
TRBD1 TRBJ2-3 TRBV11-2 - TGTGCCAGCAGCTTAGTACAAAGGGACAGGGGCACAGATACGCAGTATTTT CASSLVQRDRGTDTQYF
TRBD2 TRBJ2-1 TRBV9 - TGTGCCAGCAGCGTGGGACTAGCGGAATACAATGAGCAGTTCTTC CASSVGLAEYNEQFF
- TRBJ1-2 TRBV18 - TGTGCCAGCTCACCACCGGCAGTCCCTTACTATGGCTACACCTTC CASSPPAVPYYGYTF
- TRBJ2-2 TRBV6-4 - TGTGCCAGCAGTGAGACTAGCACCGGGGAGCTGTTTTTT CASSETSTGELFF
TRBD1 TRBJ1-1 TRBV30 - TGTGCCTGGAGTGTATACAGGGGGTGGGCGGACACTGAAGCTTTCTTT CAWSVYRGWADTEAFF
TRBD1 TRBJ2-7 TRBV28 - TGTGCCAGCACAGGGGGCGCCTACGAGCAGTACTTC CASTGGAYEQYF
- TRBJ2-3 TRBV2 - TGTGCCAGCAGTACCAATAAACTAGTATGGGGCACAGATACGCAGTATTTT CASSTNKLVWGTDTQYF
TRBD2 TRBJ2-3 TRBV11-3 - TGTGCCAGCAGCTTAGGTGAAAGCGGGAGAGATACGCAGTATTTT CASSLGESGRDTQYF
TRBD2 TRBJ2-7 TRBV7-3 - TGTGCCAGCAGCTTACTAGCGGGAGGGGACCACGAGCAGTACTTC CASSLLAGGDHEQYF
TRBD2 TRBJ2-7 TRBV28 - TGTGCCAGCAGGGACGCCGGGACTAGCGGAATCTCCTACGAGCAGTACTTC CASRDAGTSGISYEQYF
- TRBJ1-5 TRBV4-1 - TGCGCCAGCAGCTTACGCCTACAGGGTGAGGATCAGCCCCAGCATTTT CASSLRLQGEDQPQHF
TRBD2 TRBJ2-3 TRBV7-6 - TGTGCCAGCAGCTTCTTACTAGCGGGAACGAGTGAAGCAGATACGCAGTATTTT CASSFLLAGTSEADTQYF
- TRBJ2-1 TRBV27 - TGTGCCAGCAGTTTGGCAGGGGCCAATGAGCAGTTCTTC CASSLAGANEQFF
TRBD2 TRBJ2-1 TRBV7-7 - TGTGCTAGCAGCTTAAACCCCCGGACTAGCGGGAGCAATGAGCAGTTCTTC CASSLNPRTSGSNEQFF
- TRBJ2-7 TRBV5-1 - TGCGCCAGCAGCTTGGATCTCCCCTACGAGCAGTACTTC CASSLDLPYEQYF